This passage covers 20 T cell receptor beta chains from one sample sequenced in a study of T cell responses to AZD1222 COVID-19 vaccine. Produced via immunoSEQ multiplex PCR; TCRdb's table is partial and in-frame only. The sample has 75,000 or so clones, under 95% seen once. The source material was peripheral blood, sampled 28 days after the second AZD1222 dose. These receptors all stem from an adult who received the AZD1222 COVID-19 vaccine.

The gene calls are TRBV7-2 and TRBJ2-7, with unresolved D. Trimming took 3 bases from V and 1 from J, leaving 7 bases between them. The CDR3 is 13 amino acids. The germline gives CDR1 SGHTA, CDR2 FQGNSA. The CDR3 DNA follows: TGTGCCAGCAGCTTCGCCCAGTCCTACGAGCAGTACTTC. Its protein product is CASSFAQSYEQYF. Full variable domain (outside the CDR3, taken from reference TRBV7-2 and TRBJ2-7): GAGVSQSPSNKVTEKGKDVELRCDPISGHTALYWYRQSLGQGLEFLIYFQGNSAPDKSGLPSDRFSAERTGGSVSTLTIQRTQQEDSAVYLCASSFAQSYEQYFGPGTRLTVT.

This chain joins TRBV7-2 and TRBJ1-4; TRBD1 might be the D (5 bases). CDR1 is SGHTA and CDR2 is FQGNSA in the germline V gene. The CDR3 sequence is 16 residues long. V shed 1 base and J shed 0 bases, with 9 bases lying between them. The CDR3 sequence is CASSLGTTATNEKLFF. CDR3 sequence (DNA): TGTGCCAGCAGCTTAGGGACAACTGCAACTAATGAAAAACTGTTTTTT.

The chain joins TRBV4-2 to TRBJ2-1; tentative D call: TRBD2 (5 bases). V dropped 4 bases and J dropped 4 bases, with 14 bases sitting between them. CDR3 length: 15 amino acids. Germline V gene lookup returns CDR1 LGHNA and CDR2 YNFKEQ. The CDR3 sequence: CASSPRLIEYNEQFF. CDR3 coding DNA: TGTGCCAGCAGCCCCCGACTAATAGAATACAATGAGCAGTTCTTC.

This chain links TRBV29-1 with TRBJ1-1; 7 bases fit TRBD1. The V segment lost 4 bases and the J segment 1 base; nucleotides outside the gene matches: 3. There are 13 residues in the CDR3. Per the germline V gene, CDR1 is SQVTM and CDR2 is ANQGSEA. The CDR3 nucleotides read TGCAGCGTTGGGAGACAGGGGAACACTGAAGCTTTCTTT. Protein product: CSVGRQGNTEAFF.

The rearrangement links TRBV28 to TRBJ1-3; TRBD1 matches 7 bases. CDR1 and CDR2 from the germline V gene are MDHEN and SYDVKM. The CDR3 runs to 15 residues. Trimming at V came to 7 bases and at J to 3 bases, leaving 9 bases not matched to a gene. DNA of the CDR3: TGTGCCAGCACCCGACAGGGCTTGGGTGGAAACACCATATATTTT. Its translation is CASTRQGLGGNTIYF.

The chain combines TRBV19 with TRBJ2-3; D is ambiguous. The V gene's germline CDR1 is LNHDA and CDR2 SQIVND (reference sequence). With 6 bases removed from V and 6 bases from J, the gap between germline ends came to 13 bases. The CDR3 loop spans 13 amino acids. In nucleotides, the CDR3 is TGTGCCAGTAGCCCCCCCCGCAGGGATACGCAGTATTTT. This codes for CASSPPRRDTQYF.

V and J are TRBV10-1 and TRBJ1-6, with D unresolved. Per the germline V gene, CDR1 is WNHNN and CDR2 is SYGVQD (reference sequence). V was shortened by 7 bases and J by 14 bases, with 12 bases between the two germline ends. CDR3 length equals 11 residues. The CDR3 coding sequence is TGCGCCAGCACAGCTAAGGTAACCCTCCACTTT. As protein: CASTAKVTLHF.

The chain uses TRBV2 and TRBJ2-7, with D possibly TRBD1 on 5 matching bases. The ends were cut back, 6 bases at V and 2 bases at J, with 17 bases in the middle. The CDR3 is 15 amino acids. Per germline, CDR1 SNHLY and CDR2 FYNNEI. DNA of the CDR3: TGTGCCAGCAGAATGGAGACAACGGACACCTACGAGCAGTACTTC. Protein sequence: CASRMETTDTYEQYF.

The DNA of the CDR3 is TGTGCCAGTTCCGAAACCGCTACCCCAGAGCAGCCCCAGCATTTT. This sequence encodes CASSETATPEQPQHF. The chain joins TRBV19 to TRBJ1-5; no definite D call. CDR3 length: 15 residues. The germline V gene has CDR1 LNHDA and CDR2 SQIVND (reference sequence). Trimming took off 8 bases at V and 7 bases at J, with 21 bases between the two ends.

This clone was picked up one time. The chain employs TRBV9 and TRBJ1-1; D is unresolved. Germline V CDR1 and CDR2: SGDLS, YYNGEE. The CDR3 is 13 residues long. V was cut by 1 base and J by 2 bases, with 6 bases left in between. DNA for the CDR3: TGTGCCAGCAGCGTATCAGAAAACACTGAAGCTTTCTTT. Translation gives CASSVSENTEAFF. Drawing the rest from reference TRBV9 and TRBJ1-1, the complete variable domain is DSGVTQTPKHLITATGQRVTLRCSPRSGDLSVYWYQQSLDQGLQFLIQYYNGEERAKGNILERFSAQQFPDLHSELNLSSLELGDSALYFCASSVSENTEAFFGQGTRLTVV.

V and J are TRBV28 and TRBJ1-5; D unclear. The ends were cut back, 3 bases at V and 0 bases at J, with 6 bases in the middle. The CDR3 spans 14 residues. Germline V gene sequence: CDR1 MDHEN, CDR2 SYDVKM. The CDR3 DNA reads TGTGCCAGCAGTTTGCAGTATAGCAATCAGCCCCAGCATTTT. This encodes CASSLQYSNQPQHF.

V and J are TRBV6-5 and TRBJ2-2, with TRBD2 identical over 10 bases. The CDR3 is 15 amino acids. Germline V gene data show CDR1 as MNHEY and CDR2 as SVGAGI. Unmatched junction bases numbered 7, after V lost 8 bases and J lost 4 bases. The CDR3 is CASRSGRVSTGELFF. The CDR3 nucleotides are TGTGCCAGCCGCAGCGGGAGGGTGAGCACCGGGGAGCTGTTTTTT.

This clone was detected only once. This chain links TRBV7-9 with TRBJ2-3; TRBD2 matches 9 bases. The CDR3 extends over 16 amino acids. Germline V gene sequence: CDR1 SEHNR, CDR2 FQNEAQ (reference sequence). V was clipped by 5 bases and J by 0 bases; unmatched bases: 6. The CDR3 spells CASSGEGLASTDTQYF. As DNA, the CDR3 is TGTGCCAGCAGCGGAGAGGGACTAGCTAGCACAGATACGCAGTATTTT.

The rearrangement links TRBV29-1 to TRBJ2-5; 8 positions agree with TRBD1. The CDR3 sequence is 12 residues long. The J segment lost 2 bases and the V segment lost 7 bases, leaving 3 bases of the junction unmatched. The germline gives CDR1 SQVTM, CDR2 ANQGSEA. The CDR3 DNA is TGCAGCGCTCAGGGGGCACAAGAGACCCAGTACTTC. Its protein product is CSAQGAQETQYF.

The rearrangement links TRBV28 to TRBJ2-1; TRBD1 might be the D (6 bases). This CDR3 contains 12 residues. V was clipped by 8 bases and J by 9 bases, with 14 bases between them. Germline V gives CDR1 MDHEN, CDR2 SYDVKM. The chain's CDR3 is CASHRDRGEQFF. CDR3 DNA sequence: TGTGCCAGCCACAGGGATAGAGGTGAGCAGTTCTTC.

The V and J genes are TRBV14 and TRBJ1-4, with D perhaps TRBD1 (5 bases). Between the trimmed V and J ends, which lost 0 bases and 8 bases, there was a span of 13 bases. Germline V gene lookup returns CDR1 SGHDN and CDR2 FVKESK. The CDR3 runs 15 residues. CDR3 nucleotides: TGTGCCAGCAGCCAAGACCCGGGACCGTGGGAAAAACTGTTTTTT. It encodes CASSQDPGPWEKLFF.

V usage is TRBV6-5 and J usage is TRBJ2-5, with D perhaps assigned TRBD1 or TRBD2 (7 bases each). CDR3 length equals 13 residues. V was shortened by 6 bases and J by 3 bases, with 11 bases between the two germline ends. Germline V lookup: CDR1 MNHEY, CDR2 SVGAGI. The CDR3 DNA follows: TGTGCCAGCAGCCAGGGGGGGAAAGAGACCCAGTACTTC. Residues: CASSQGGKETQYF.

V and J are TRBV28 and TRBJ1-1; 8 bases map to TRBD1. This CDR3 spans 14 amino acids. Germline trimming cut 6 bases from V and 1 base from J; bases unmatched to any gene: 4. The germline gives CDR1 MDHEN, CDR2 SYDVKM. The DNA for the CDR3 is TGTGCCAGCAGCGTCGGACAGGGGAACACTGAAGCTTTCTTT. Its translation: CASSVGQGNTEAFF. Using reference TRBV28 and TRBJ1-1 for the parts outside the CDR3, the full variable domain is DVKVTQSSRYLVKRTGEKVFLECVQDMDHENMFWYRQDPGLGLRLIYFSYDVKMKEKGDIPEGYSVSREKKERFSLILESASTNQTSMYLCASSVGQGNTEAFFGQGTRLTVV.

CDR3 residues: CASSPGLGTYEQYF. CDR3 DNA sequence: TGTGCCAGCTCACCAGGACTGGGCACCTACGAGCAGTACTTC. J is TRBJ2-7 and V is TRBV18, with D tentatively TRBD2 (5 bases). Germline V gene data show CDR1 as KGHSH and CDR2 as LQKENI. The CDR3 is 14 residues long. The ends were cut back, 2 bases at V and 2 bases at J, with 10 bases in the middle.

The chain recombines TRBV19 with TRBJ2-1; maybe TRBD2 (6 bases). This CDR3 has 17 residues. V dropped 6 bases and J dropped 0 bases, with 18 bases sitting between them. Looked up from germline, CDR1 is LNHDA and CDR2 is SQIVND (reference sequence). CDR3 DNA sequence: TGTGCCAGTAGCCGAAGCACTAGCCTGAGCTCCTACAATGAGCAGTTCTTC. Amino acid sequence: CASSRSTSLSSYNEQFF.